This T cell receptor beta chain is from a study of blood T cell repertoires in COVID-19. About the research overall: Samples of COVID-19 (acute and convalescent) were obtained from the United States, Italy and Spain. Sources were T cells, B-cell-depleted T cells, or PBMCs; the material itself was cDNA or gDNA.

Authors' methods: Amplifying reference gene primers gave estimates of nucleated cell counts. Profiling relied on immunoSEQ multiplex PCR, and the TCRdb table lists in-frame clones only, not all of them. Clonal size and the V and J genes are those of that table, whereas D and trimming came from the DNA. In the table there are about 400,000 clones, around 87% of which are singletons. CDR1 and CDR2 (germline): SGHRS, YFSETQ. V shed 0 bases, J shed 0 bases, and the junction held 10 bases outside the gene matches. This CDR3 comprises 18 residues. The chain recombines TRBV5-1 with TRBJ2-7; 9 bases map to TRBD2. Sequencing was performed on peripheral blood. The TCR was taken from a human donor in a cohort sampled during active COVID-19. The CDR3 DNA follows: TGCGCCAGCAGCTTGGGACTTTCTAGCGGGACAATCTCCTACGAGCAGTACTTC. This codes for CASSLGLSSGTISYEQYF.